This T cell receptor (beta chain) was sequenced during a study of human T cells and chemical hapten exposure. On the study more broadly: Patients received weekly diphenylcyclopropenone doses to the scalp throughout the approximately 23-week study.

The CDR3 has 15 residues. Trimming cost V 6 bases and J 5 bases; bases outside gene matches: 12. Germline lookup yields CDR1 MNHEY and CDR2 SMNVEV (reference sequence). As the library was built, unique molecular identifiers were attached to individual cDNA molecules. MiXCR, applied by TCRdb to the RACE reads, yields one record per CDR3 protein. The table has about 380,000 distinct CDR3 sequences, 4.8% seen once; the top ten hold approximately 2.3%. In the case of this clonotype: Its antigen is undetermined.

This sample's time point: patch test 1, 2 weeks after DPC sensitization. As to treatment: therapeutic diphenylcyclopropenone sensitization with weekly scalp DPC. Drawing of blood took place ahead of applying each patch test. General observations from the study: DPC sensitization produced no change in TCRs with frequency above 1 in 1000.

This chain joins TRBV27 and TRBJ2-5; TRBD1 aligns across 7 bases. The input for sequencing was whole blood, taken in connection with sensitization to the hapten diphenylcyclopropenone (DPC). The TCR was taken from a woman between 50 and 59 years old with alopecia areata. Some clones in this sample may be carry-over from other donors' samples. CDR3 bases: TGTGCCAGCAGCCCCAAGGGGGCTTATCAGGAGACCCAGTACTTC. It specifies CASSPKGAYQETQYF.